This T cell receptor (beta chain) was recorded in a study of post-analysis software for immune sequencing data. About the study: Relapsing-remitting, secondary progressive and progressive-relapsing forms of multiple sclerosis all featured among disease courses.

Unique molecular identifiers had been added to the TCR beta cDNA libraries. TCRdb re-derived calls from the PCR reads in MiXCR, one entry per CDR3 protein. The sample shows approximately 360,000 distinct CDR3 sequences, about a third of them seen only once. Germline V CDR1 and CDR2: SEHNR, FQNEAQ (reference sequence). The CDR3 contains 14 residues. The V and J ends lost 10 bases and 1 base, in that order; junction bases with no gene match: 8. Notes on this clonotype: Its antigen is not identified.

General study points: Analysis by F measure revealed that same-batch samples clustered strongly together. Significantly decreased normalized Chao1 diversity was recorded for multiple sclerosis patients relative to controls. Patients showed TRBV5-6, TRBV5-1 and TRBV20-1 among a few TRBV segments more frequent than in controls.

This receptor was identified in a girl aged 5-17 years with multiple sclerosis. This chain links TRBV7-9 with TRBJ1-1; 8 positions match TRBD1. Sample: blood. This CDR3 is CAIYRQGKNTEAFF. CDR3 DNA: TGTGCCATTTACCGACAGGGGAAGAACACTGAAGCTTTCTTT. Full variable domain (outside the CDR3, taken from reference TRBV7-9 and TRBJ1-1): DTGVSQNPRHKITKRGQNVTFRCDPISEHNRLYWYRQTLGQGPEFLTYFQNEAQLEKSRLLSDRFSAERPKGSFSTLEIQRTEQGDSAMYLCAIYRQGKNTEAFFGQGTRLTVV.